The clone carrying this T cell receptor (beta chain) was recorded only once. Original data processing: Amplification of reference gene primers was used by the study to estimate nucleated cell counts. Here immunoSEQ multiplex PCR was the method, and the copy in TCRdb shows in-frame clones only, minus some. The V and J calls and clone size were taken over from that table, and D and trimming were inferred from the DNA. The data show around 230,000 clones, about 91% seen once. The data originate from a study of blood T cell repertoires in COVID-19. The CDR3 spans 13 residues. Trimming cost V 3 bases and J 5 bases; bases outside gene matches: 4. Germline V lookup: CDR1 DFQATT, CDR2 SNEGSKA (reference sequence). The participants were between about 18 and 95 years old and came from some 23 US areas. Participants' reported clinical history set cohort assignment.

The TCR was taken from a man between 18 and 29 years old with acute COVID-19. Sequenced material: PBMCs or T cells enriched from blood (not recorded which). The V call is TRBV20-1, the J call TRBJ2-1; TRBD1 matches at 7 bases. The CDR3 region is CSASQQGDNEQFF. For the CDR3, the DNA is TGCAGTGCTAGTCAGCAGGGGGACAATGAGCAGTTCTTC.